This T cell receptor beta chain was found in a study of tumor and adjacent non-tumor tissue in lung cancer. As for the study in general: Patients comprised about a dozen adenocarcinoma, a couple of squamous cell carcinoma and 1 small cell lung cancer.

Trimming took off 3 bases at V and 5 bases at J, with 7 bases between the two ends. Germline values: CDR1 SQVTM, CDR2 ANQGSEA. The CDR3 has 11 amino acids. Findings and caveats of the study: Tumor repertoires had a smaller top 100 clone share than normal lung. Tumor TCR diversity, when higher, was linked to shorter survival.

Three rounds of nested PCR, following a modified ARM-PCR protocol, produced the TCRbeta library. TCRdb analysed the multiplex PCR reads with MiXCR anew, one entry per CDR3 protein. The table records about 98,000 distinct CDR3 sequences, less than 85% of them present only once. This sample's RNA came from whole unsorted tissue. The normal lung tissue was taken more than 3 cm from the tumor edge. As to this clonotype: What it binds is unknown.

This receptor was taken from a man between 60 and 75 years old with small cell lung cancer. Sequenced material: distant non-tumor lung tissue. The rearrangement links TRBV29-1 to TRBJ1-2; D gene uncertain. The CDR3: CSVDGNYGYTF. The CDR3 DNA reads TGCAGCGTTGACGGCAATTATGGCTACACCTTC.